In its sample, the clone carrying this T cell receptor (beta chain) was seen a few times. Looked up from germline, CDR1 is DFQATT and CDR2 is SNEGSKA (reference sequence). The CDR3 is made up of 12 amino acids. Trimming shortened V by 1 base and J by 3 bases, and 6 bases separated the two germline ends. This record belongs to a study of T cells after yellow fever vaccination. A single record per CDR3 protein comes from TCRdb applying MiXCR to the 5' RACE reads. The data contain 340,000 or so distinct CDR3 sequences, about an eighth of them seen just once; the ten biggest clones take up approximately 3.4%.

This chain uses TRBV20-1 with TRBJ2-5, with D uncertain. The sequencing used CD4+ T cells sorted from PBMCs, collected 15 days after the yellow fever booster vaccination. The receptor's source is a man between 18 and 29 years old who received the YFV17D yellow fever vaccine. The CDR3 sequence: CSARGSKETQYF. The CDR3, as DNA: TGCAGTGCTAGAGGTAGCAAAGAGACCCAGTACTTC.